This TCR beta chain is from a study of radiation and T cells in renal cell carcinoma. Documented time point: blood 2 weeks post-SBRT. The sample's treatment: 15 Gy SBRT to primary tumor, nephrectomy 4 weeks later. The patient's renal cell carcinoma had clear cell pathology. Profiled with immunoSEQ multiplex PCR; TCRdb holds only in-frame clones, not every one. The sample includes 100,000 to 150,000 clones, roughly 91% of them seen just once. CDR1 and CDR2 (germline): SGHRS, YFSETQ. The V segment lost 2 bases and the J segment 0 bases; nucleotides outside the gene matches: 7. CDR3 size: 18 residues. The chain employs TRBV5-1 and TRBJ2-2; 10 positions match TRBD2. The input for sequencing was blood, taken from a patient whose treatment included radiotherapy and nephrectomy. This TCR was sampled from a woman between 65 and 79 years old with renal cell carcinoma. The CDR3: CASSFGLAVTANTGELFF. CDR3 bases: TGCGCCAGCAGCTTCGGACTAGCGGTTACCGCGAACACCGGGGAGCTGTTTTTT.